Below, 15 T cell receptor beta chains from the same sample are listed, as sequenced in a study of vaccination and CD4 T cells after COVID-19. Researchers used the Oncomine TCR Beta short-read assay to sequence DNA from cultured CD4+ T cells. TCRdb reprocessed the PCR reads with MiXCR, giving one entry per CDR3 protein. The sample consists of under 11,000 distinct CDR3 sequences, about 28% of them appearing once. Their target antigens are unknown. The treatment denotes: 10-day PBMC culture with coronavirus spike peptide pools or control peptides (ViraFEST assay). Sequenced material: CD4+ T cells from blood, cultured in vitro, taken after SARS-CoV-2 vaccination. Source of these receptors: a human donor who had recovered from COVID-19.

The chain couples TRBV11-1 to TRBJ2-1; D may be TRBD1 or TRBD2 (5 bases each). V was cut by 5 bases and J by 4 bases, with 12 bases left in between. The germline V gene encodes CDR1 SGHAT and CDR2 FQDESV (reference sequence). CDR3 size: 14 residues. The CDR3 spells CASSPRWGYNEQFF. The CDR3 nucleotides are TGTGCCAGCAGCCCGAGGTGGGGGTACAATGAGCAGTTCTTC.

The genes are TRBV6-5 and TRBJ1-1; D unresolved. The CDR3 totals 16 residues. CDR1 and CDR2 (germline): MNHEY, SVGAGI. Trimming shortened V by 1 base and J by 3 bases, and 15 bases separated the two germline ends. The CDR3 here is CASSYFGQIGDTEAFF. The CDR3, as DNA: TGTGCCAGCAGTTACTTTGGGCAAATTGGGGACACTGAAGCTTTCTTT.

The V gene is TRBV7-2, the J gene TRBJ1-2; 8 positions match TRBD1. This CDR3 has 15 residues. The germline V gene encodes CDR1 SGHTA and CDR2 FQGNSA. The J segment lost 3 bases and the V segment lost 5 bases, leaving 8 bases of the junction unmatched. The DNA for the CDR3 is TGTGCCAGCAGCCCGCAGGGGGCCGGGGACTATGGCTACACCTTC. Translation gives CASSPQGAGDYGYTF. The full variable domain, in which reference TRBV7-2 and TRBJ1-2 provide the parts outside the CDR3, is GAGVSQSPSNKVTEKGKDVELRCDPISGHTALYWYRQSLGQGLEFLIYFQGNSAPDKSGLPSDRFSAERTGGSVSTLTIQRTQQEDSAVYLCASSPQGAGDYGYTFGSGTRLTVV.

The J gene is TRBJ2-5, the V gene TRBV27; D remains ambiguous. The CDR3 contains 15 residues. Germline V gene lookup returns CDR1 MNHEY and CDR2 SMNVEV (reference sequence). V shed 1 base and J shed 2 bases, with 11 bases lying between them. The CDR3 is CASSLFAAPQETQYF. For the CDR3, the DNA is TGTGCCAGCAGTTTATTTGCAGCCCCTCAAGAGACCCAGTACTTC.

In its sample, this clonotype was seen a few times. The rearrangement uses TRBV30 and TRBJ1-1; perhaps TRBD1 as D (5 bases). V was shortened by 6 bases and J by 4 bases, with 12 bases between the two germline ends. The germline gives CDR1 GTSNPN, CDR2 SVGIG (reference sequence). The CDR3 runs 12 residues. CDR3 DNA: TGTGCCTGCCTCCGGGACCTCACTGAAGCTTTCTTT. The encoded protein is CACLRDLTEAFF.

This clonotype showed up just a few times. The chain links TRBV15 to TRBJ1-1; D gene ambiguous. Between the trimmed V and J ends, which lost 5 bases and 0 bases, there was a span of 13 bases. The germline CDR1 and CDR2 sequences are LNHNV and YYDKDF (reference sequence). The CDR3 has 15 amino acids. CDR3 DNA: TGTGCCACCAGCGGAGTGGGCACACTGAACACTGAAGCTTTCTTT. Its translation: CATSGVGTLNTEAFF.

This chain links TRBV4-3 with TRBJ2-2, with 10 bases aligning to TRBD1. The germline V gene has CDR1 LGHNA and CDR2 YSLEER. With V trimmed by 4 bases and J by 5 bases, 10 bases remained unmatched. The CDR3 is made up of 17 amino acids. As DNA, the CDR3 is TGCGCCAGCAGCCGATCTACGACAGGGGGCGGGACCGGGGAGCTGTTTTTT. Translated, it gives CASSRSTTGGGTGELFF.

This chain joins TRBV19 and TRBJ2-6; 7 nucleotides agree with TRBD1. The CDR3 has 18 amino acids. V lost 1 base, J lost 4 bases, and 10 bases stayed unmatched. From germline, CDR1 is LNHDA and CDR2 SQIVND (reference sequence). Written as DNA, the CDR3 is TGTGCCAGTAGTATAGTCCCCAAGACAGGGTACGGGGCCAACGTCCTGACTTTC. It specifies CASSIVPKTGYGANVLTF.

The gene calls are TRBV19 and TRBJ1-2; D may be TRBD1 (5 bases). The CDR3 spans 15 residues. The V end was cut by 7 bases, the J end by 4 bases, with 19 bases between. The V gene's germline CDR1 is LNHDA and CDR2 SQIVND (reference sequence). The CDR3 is CASNPRQGVPYGYTF. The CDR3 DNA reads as TGTGCCAGTAATCCCAGGCAGGGAGTCCCCTATGGCTACACCTTC.

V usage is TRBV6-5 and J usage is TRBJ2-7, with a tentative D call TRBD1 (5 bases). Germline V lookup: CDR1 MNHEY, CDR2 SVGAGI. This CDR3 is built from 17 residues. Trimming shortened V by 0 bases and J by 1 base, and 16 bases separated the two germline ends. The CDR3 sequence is CASSYSSSRDTSYEQYF. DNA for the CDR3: TGTGCCAGCAGTTACTCGAGTTCCAGGGATACTTCCTACGAGCAGTACTTC.

Here the CDR3 reads CASSKDRALSLYEQYF. DNA for the CDR3: TGTGCCAGCAGCAAAGACCGGGCCCTCTCTTTATACGAGCAGTACTTC. This chain links TRBV6-1 with TRBJ2-7; D not resolved. V was clipped by 6 bases and J by 4 bases, with 22 bases between them. CDR3 size: 16 residues. Germline CDR1 MNHNS, CDR2 SASEGT.

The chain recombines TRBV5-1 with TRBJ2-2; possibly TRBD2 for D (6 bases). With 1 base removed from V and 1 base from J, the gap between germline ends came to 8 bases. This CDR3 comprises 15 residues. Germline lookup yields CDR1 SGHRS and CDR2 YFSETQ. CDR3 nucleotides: TGCGCCAGCAGCTTGCGTAGCGGGAACACCGGGGAGCTGTTTTTT. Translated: CASSLRSGNTGELFF. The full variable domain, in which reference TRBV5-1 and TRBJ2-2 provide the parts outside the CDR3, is KAGVTQTPRYLIKTRGQQVTLSCSPISGHRSVSWYQQTPGQGLQFLFEYFSETQRNKGNFPGRFSGRQFSNSRSEMNVSTLELGDSALYLCASSLRSGNTGELFFGEGSRLTVL.

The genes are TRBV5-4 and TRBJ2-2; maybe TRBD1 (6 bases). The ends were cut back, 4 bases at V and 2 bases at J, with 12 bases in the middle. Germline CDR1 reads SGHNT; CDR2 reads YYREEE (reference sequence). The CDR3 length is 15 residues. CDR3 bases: TGTGCCAGCAGCCCCGGGACACGCAACACCGGGGAGCTGTTTTTT. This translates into CASSPGTRNTGELFF.

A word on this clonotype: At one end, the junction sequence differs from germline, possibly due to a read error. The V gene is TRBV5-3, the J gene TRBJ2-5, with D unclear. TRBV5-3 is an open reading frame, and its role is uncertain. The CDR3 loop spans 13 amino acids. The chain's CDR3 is CASSLGTQETQYF. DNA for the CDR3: TGTGCCAGCAGCTTAGGTACTCAAGAGACCCAGTACTTC.

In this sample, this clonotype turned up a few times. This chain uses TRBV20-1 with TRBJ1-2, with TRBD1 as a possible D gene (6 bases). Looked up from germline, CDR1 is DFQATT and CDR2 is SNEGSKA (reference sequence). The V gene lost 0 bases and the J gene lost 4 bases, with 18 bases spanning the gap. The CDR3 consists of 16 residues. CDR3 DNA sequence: TGCAGTGCTAGAGATACGGGACAACCATCGACCTATGGCTACACCTTC. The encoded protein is CSARDTGQPSTYGYTF.